The 28 T cell receptor beta chains reported below all come from one sample, sequenced in a study of identical twins. Each CDR3 protein is one row after TCRdb ran MiXCR on the 5' RACE reads. The sample comprises 650,000 to 800,000 distinct CDR3 sequences, over 8.5% of which are singletons, and roughly 0.9% rests with the top ten. The sample was also reused in another study, on yellow fever vaccine responses in identical twins.

Input material: PBMCs. The receptors were gathered from a woman under 30 in good health.

The V gene is TRBV4-3, the J gene TRBJ2-7, with unresolved D. The ends were cut back, 2 bases at V and 4 bases at J, with 9 bases in the middle. Germline V gene data show CDR1 as LGHNA and CDR2 as YSLEER. The CDR3 is made up of 13 amino acids. The CDR3 sequence: CASSQSPGYEQYF. The CDR3 DNA follows: TGCGCCAGCAGCCAATCACCGGGTTACGAGCAGTACTTC.

This clonotype has just a few counts. This chain links TRBV28 with TRBJ2-2, with D tentatively TRBD1 or TRBD2 (5 bases each). Germline V gene lookup returns CDR1 MDHEN and CDR2 SYDVKM. The CDR3 sequence is 16 residues long. The ends were cut back, 6 bases at V and 6 bases at J, with 20 bases in the middle. CDR3 amino acids: CASRPNWGTYAGELFF. CDR3 nucleotide sequence: TGTGCCAGCAGACCCAATTGGGGGACCTATGCCGGGGAGCTGTTTTTT.

This clonotype was seen at least ten times. V and J are TRBV4-3 and TRBJ2-3; a possible D gene is TRBD1 (5 bases). CDR1 and CDR2 from the germline V gene are LGHNA and YSLEER. Trimming pared 3 bases from V and 4 bases from J, leaving 20 bases between. The CDR3 is 17 residues long. The CDR3 DNA sequence: TGCGCCAGCAGCCATACGATGGGGCGCCTGGACGCAGATACGCAGTATTTT. Translated, it gives CASSHTMGRLDADTQYF.

This clonotype was detected only a few times. The CDR3 spells CASSGAKGQYF. The CDR3 bases are TGCGCCAGCAGTGGGGCGAAGGGGCAGTATTTT. V is TRBV5-1 and J is TRBJ2-3, with a weak D call TRBD1 (5 bases). The V end was cut by 5 bases, the J end by 11 bases, with 12 bases between. From germline, CDR1 is SGHRS and CDR2 YFSETQ. The CDR3 contains 11 residues.

This clonotype was counted between two and nine times. The chain carries TRBV12-3 or TRBV12-4 and TRBJ1-1, with D perhaps TRBD1 (5 bases). The CDR3 is 14 amino acids. V was cut by 7 bases and J by 1 base, with 13 bases left in between. Here the CDR3 DNA reads TGTGCCAGCACCCCGGGGCGCTGGAACACTGAAGCTTTCTTT. As protein: CASTPGRWNTEAFF.

This clonotype appeared many times. The chain has TRBV29-1 and TRBJ2-1; 14 bases are a match to TRBD2. With V trimmed by 5 bases and J by 4 bases, 4 bases remained unmatched. Germline V lookup: CDR1 SQVTM, CDR2 ANQGSEA. The CDR3 contains 15 residues. CDR3 sequence: CSVQRTSGGYNEQFF. DNA of the CDR3: TGCAGCGTTCAGAGGACTAGCGGGGGGTACAATGAGCAGTTCTTC.

The chain is built from TRBV4-2 and TRBJ1-1, with 7 positions matching TRBD1. The CDR3 has 14 amino acids. Germline V CDR1 and CDR2: LGHNA, YNFKEQ. V shed 3 bases and J 7 bases; nucleotides not matched to a gene: 8. In nucleotides, the CDR3 is TGTGCCAGCAGCCAGACCACAGGGGCGCGTGAAGCTTTCTTT. This encodes CASSQTTGAREAFF.

The chain has TRBV14 and TRBJ2-2; 11 bases are shared with TRBD1. This CDR3 comprises 15 residues. Trimming took 7 bases from V and 5 from J; bases not matched to a gene: 6. Germline CDR1 is SGHDN and CDR2 is FVKESK. CDR3 bases: TGTGCCAGCACACGGACAGGGGGCTGGACCGGGGAGCTGTTTTTT. Amino acid sequence: CASTRTGGWTGELFF.

This clonotype was detected a few times. The rearrangement links TRBV6-2 or TRBV6-3 to TRBJ2-2; 7 bases are a match to TRBD1. This CDR3 has 16 residues. Germline CDR1 MNHEY, CDR2 SVGEGT. The V and J ends lost 6 bases and 0 bases, in that order; junction bases with no gene match: 7. CDR3 in amino acids: CASSKTGATNTGELFF. In DNA form, the CDR3 reads TGTGCCAGCAGCAAAACAGGGGCCACGAACACCGGGGAGCTGTTTTTT.

The table lists this clonotype with a few counts. The chain recombines TRBV20-1 with TRBJ2-7; D not resolved. V was shortened by 0 bases and J by 5 bases, with 11 bases between the two germline ends. Germline lookup yields CDR1 DFQATT and CDR2 SNEGSKA (reference sequence). This CDR3 has 13 amino acids. CDR3 in amino acids: CSARDRIFNEQYF. For the CDR3, the DNA is TGCAGTGCTAGAGATCGGATATTTAACGAGCAGTACTTC.

The V and J genes are TRBV6-4 and TRBJ2-1; D may match TRBD1 or TRBD2 (5 bases each). CDR1 and CDR2 from the germline V gene are MRHNA and SNTAGT. The CDR3 is made up of 12 amino acids. V lost 0 bases to trimming and J lost 10 bases, with 7 bases between them. The CDR3 sequence: CASSDSGREQFF. In DNA, the CDR3 is TGTGCCAGCAGTGACTCGGGACGCGAGCAGTTCTTC.

The genes are TRBV5-1 and TRBJ2-7, with TRBD1 as a possible D gene (6 bases). CDR1 is SGHRS and CDR2 is YFSETQ in the germline V gene. V was pared by 5 bases and J by 1 base, with 16 bases between. The CDR3 spans 15 residues. CDR3: CASRSGELTSYEQYF. In DNA form, the CDR3 reads TGCGCCAGCAGATCAGGGGAATTAACGTCCTACGAGCAGTACTTC.

This clonotype has only a few counts. The DNA of the CDR3 is TGCAGTGCGCCCATCAACCGGCGGTACGAGCAGTACTTC. Translated, it gives CSAPINRRYEQYF. The chain carries TRBV20-1 and TRBJ2-7; D remains ambiguous. This CDR3 region has 13 residues. In germline, CDR1 is DFQATT, CDR2 SNEGSKA (reference sequence). The V and J ends lost 6 bases and 4 bases respectively, with 16 bases between them.

This clonotype was seen at least ten times. The genes are TRBV7-9 and TRBJ2-7; possibly TRBD2 for D (6 bases). The CDR3 loop spans 16 amino acids. V lost 1 base and J lost 3, with 16 bases in between. The germline CDR1 and CDR2 sequences are SEHNR and FQNEAQ (reference sequence). CDR3 region: CASSLGLTGLYYEQYF. CDR3 DNA: TGTGCCAGCAGCTTAGGATTAACGGGACTCTACTACGAGCAGTACTTC.

This clonotype has a count of ten or more. This sequence joins TRBV29-1 and TRBJ2-5; D is perhaps TRBD2 (6 bases). Germline V lookup: CDR1 SQVTM, CDR2 ANQGSEA. The CDR3 has 13 residues. Trimming left V 8 bases short and J 5 bases short, with 18 bases between. CDR3 sequence: CSLRDGLRETQYF. CDR3 DNA sequence: TGCAGCTTGCGGGACGGCCTGCGGGAGACCCAGTACTTC.

This rearrangement joins TRBV30 to TRBJ2-5; no definite D call. The length of the CDR3 is 11 residues. Germline loops: CDR1 GTSNPN, CDR2 SVGIG (reference sequence). Trimming left V 5 bases short and J 5 bases short, with 9 bases between. The CDR3 DNA reads as TGTGCCTGGGACCATGCGGAGACCCAGTACTTC. Amino acids: CAWDHAETQYF.

This clonotype was observed many times. The chain carries TRBV6-1 and TRBJ1-1; D unresolved. The germline V and J ends were trimmed by 11 bases and 4 bases, with 17 bases remaining between them. The CDR3 contains 13 residues. CDR1 and CDR2 (germline): MNHNS, SASEGT. The DNA of the CDR3 is TGTGCCTGCTCCTCGGGAGGGTTCACTGAAGCTTTCTTT. This gives the protein CACSSGGFTEAFF.

At least ten counts were recorded for this clonotype. The chain carries TRBV5-1 and TRBJ2-1; TRBD1 aligns across 9 bases. Germline-derived CDR1 and CDR2 are SGHRS and YFSETQ. CDR3 length: 14 residues. J was trimmed by 7 bases and V by 4 bases; bases with no gene match: 6. The CDR3 reads CASSVPGQGNEQFF. The CDR3 DNA sequence: TGCGCCAGCAGCGTACCGGGACAGGGAAATGAGCAGTTCTTC.

There are many counts of this clonotype. The chain carries TRBV2 and TRBJ2-1; TRBD1 might be the D (6 bases). Germline assignment: CDR1 SNHLY and CDR2 FYNNEI. Deletions cut 2 bases from V and 4 bases from J, with 21 bases between. This CDR3 region has 18 residues. The CDR3 region has the DNA TGTGCCAGCAGTGAAATGGGGGCAGGGGTCATGCCTTACAATGAGCAGTTCTTC. It codes for CASSEMGAGVMPYNEQFF.

This chain links TRBV4-1 with TRBJ1-5; D gene ambiguous. The CDR3 spans 14 residues. From germline, CDR1 is MGHRA and CDR2 YSYEKL. Trimming shortened V by 2 bases and J by 0 bases, and 5 bases separated the two germline ends. The CDR3 is CASSQQGSNQPQHF. CDR3 DNA: TGCGCCAGCAGCCAACAAGGTAGCAATCAGCCCCAGCATTTT.

This clonotype showed up many times. The rearrangement uses TRBV9 and TRBJ2-1, with D possibly TRBD2 on 5 matching bases. Germline CDR1 is SGDLS and CDR2 is YYNGEE. CDR3 length: 17 residues. V lost 0 bases and J 0 bases, leaving 13 bases between the germline ends. The CDR3: CASSVGIAQSSYNEQFF. The CDR3 DNA sequence: TGTGCCAGCAGCGTAGGGATAGCGCAGAGCTCCTACAATGAGCAGTTCTTC.

V and J are TRBV3-1 and TRBJ1-3; D is perhaps TRBD1 (6 bases). Trimming shortened V by 5 bases and J by 3 bases, and 11 bases separated the two germline ends. CDR1 LGHDT and CDR2 YNNKEL come from the germline V gene (reference sequence). The CDR3 covers 14 residues. The CDR3 spells CASSYGQIGNTIYF. In nucleotides, the CDR3 is TGTGCCAGCAGCTATGGACAGATTGGAAACACCATATATTTT.

Only one count was recorded for this clonotype. The chain combines TRBV5-1 with TRBJ2-5, with 8 bases fitting TRBD2. The CDR3 sequence is 15 residues long. Germline CDR1 reads SGHRS; CDR2 reads YFSETQ. The junction had 5 bases not matched to a gene; V was cut back by 1 base and J by 3 bases. CDR3 amino acids: CASSLKAGLEETQYF. DNA of the CDR3: TGCGCCAGCAGCTTGAAGGCGGGACTAGAAGAGACCCAGTACTTC.

The chain uses TRBV5-1 and TRBJ2-2; D gene uncertain. The V end lost 0 bases, the J end lost 4 bases, and 7 bases lay between the germline ends. Germline V lookup: CDR1 SGHRS, CDR2 YFSETQ. The CDR3 covers 14 residues. The CDR3 DNA is TGCGCCAGCAGCTTGGCCTGGGGCACCGGGGAGCTGTTTTTT. It specifies CASSLAWGTGELFF.

This clonotype showed up just a few times. This chain joins TRBV7-9 and TRBJ2-5; TRBD1 matches 8 bases. Germline CDR1 and CDR2: SEHNR and FQNEAQ (reference sequence). The V segment lost 1 base and the J segment 5 bases; nucleotides outside the gene matches: 9. This CDR3 is built from 16 residues. The DNA for the CDR3 is TGTGCCAGCAGCTTAGGGTCTCAGGGGGCAGGGGAGACCCAGTACTTC. This sequence encodes CASSLGSQGAGETQYF.

This clonotype was seen more than once but under ten times. The chain couples TRBV5-1 to TRBJ1-6, with 7 bases matching TRBD1. This CDR3 contains 14 residues. J lost 7 bases, V lost 4 bases, and 5 bases had no gene match. Germline lookup yields CDR1 SGHRS and CDR2 YFSETQ. DNA of the CDR3: TGCGCCAGCAGCCGGACAGGAAACAATTCACCCCTCCACTTT. Translation: CASSRTGNNSPLHF.

This clonotype was observed many times. The rearrangement joins TRBV6-4 to TRBJ2-3; TRBD1 aligns across 7 bases. The CDR3 has 15 amino acids. V dropped 6 bases and J dropped 3; count of bases not matched to a gene: 9. Germline CDR1 MRHNA, CDR2 SNTAGT. The CDR3 protein is CASSNQMTGTDTQYF. CDR3 sequence (DNA): TGTGCCAGCAGCAACCAAATGACAGGGACAGATACGCAGTATTTT.

There are a few counts of this clonotype. The chain is built from TRBV20-1 and TRBJ2-7, with TRBD1 as a possible D gene (6 bases). The V gene lost 7 bases and the J gene lost 4 bases, with 17 bases spanning the gap. From germline, CDR1 is DFQATT and CDR2 SNEGSKA (reference sequence). The CDR3 length is 13 residues. The CDR3 here is CSGLKTGQYEQYF. The CDR3 nucleotides read TGCAGTGGACTGAAGACAGGACAATACGAGCAGTACTTC.